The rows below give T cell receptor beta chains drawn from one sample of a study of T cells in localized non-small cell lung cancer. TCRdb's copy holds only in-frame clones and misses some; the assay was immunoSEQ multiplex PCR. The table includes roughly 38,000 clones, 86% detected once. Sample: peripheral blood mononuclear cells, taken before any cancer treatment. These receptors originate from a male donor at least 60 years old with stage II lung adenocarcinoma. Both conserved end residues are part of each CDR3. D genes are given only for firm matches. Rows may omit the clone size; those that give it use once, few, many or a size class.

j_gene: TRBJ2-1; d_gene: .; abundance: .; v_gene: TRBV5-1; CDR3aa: CASSPPEGNEQFF; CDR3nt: TGCGCCAGCAGCCCCCCTGAGGGGAATGAGCAGTTCTTC
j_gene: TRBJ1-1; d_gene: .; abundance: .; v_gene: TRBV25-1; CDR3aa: CASGPLGVNTEAFF; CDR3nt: TGTGCCAGCGGACCGTTGGGTGTGAACACTGAAGCTTTCTTT
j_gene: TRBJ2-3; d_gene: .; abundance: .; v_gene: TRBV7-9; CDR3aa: CASSLVADTQYF; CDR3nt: TGTGCCAGCAGCTTAGTCGCAGATACGCAGTATTTT
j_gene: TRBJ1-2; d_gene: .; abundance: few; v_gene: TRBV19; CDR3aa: CASSVLRDTSNYGYTF; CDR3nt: TGTGCCAGTAGTGTCTTGCGGGACACCTCTAACTATGGCTACACCTTC
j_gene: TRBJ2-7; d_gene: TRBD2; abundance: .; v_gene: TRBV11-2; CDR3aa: CASSLEASGRYEQYF; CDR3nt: TGTGCCAGCAGCTTAGAGGCTAGCGGGAGGTACGAGCAGTACTTC
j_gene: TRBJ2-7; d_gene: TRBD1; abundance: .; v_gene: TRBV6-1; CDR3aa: CASTFPRGQGDEQYF; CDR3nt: TGTGCCAGCACGTTCCCTAGGGGACAGGGGGACGAGCAGTACTTC
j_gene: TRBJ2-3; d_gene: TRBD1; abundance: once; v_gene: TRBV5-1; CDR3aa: CASSFGQGDTQYF; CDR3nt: TGCGCCAGCAGCTTTGGACAGGGAGATACGCAGTATTTT
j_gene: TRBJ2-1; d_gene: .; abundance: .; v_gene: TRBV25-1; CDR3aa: CASSGVSEQFF; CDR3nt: TGTGCCAGCAGTGGCGTAAGCGAGCAGTTCTTC
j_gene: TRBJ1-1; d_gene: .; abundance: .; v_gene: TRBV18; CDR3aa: CASSPLNTEAFF; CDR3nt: TGTGCCAGCTCACCATTGAACACTGAAGCTTTCTTT
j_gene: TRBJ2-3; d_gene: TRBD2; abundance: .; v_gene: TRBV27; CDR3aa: CASSLETSGTDTQYF; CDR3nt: TGTGCCAGCAGCCTCGAGACTAGCGGAACAGATACGCAGTATTTT
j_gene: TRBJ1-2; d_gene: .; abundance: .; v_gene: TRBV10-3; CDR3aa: CAISENDYGYTF; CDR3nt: TGTGCCATCAGTGAGAACGACTATGGCTACACCTTC
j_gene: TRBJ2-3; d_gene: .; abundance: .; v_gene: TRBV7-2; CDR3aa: CASSHDTDTQYF; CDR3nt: TGTGCCAGCAGCCACGACACAGATACGCAGTATTTT
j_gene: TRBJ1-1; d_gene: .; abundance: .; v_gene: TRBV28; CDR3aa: CASNRWNTEAFF; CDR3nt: TGTGCCAGCAATAGATGGAACACTGAAGCTTTCTTT
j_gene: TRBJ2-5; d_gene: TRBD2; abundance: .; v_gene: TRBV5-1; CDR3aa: CASHGQGGSRETQYF; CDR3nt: TGCGCCAGCCATGGGCAAGGCGGGAGTAGAGAGACCCAGTACTTC
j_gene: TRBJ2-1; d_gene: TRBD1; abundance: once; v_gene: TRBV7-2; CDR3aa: CASSHRGAEQFF; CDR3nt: TGTGCCAGCAGCCACAGGGGTGCTGAGCAGTTCTTC
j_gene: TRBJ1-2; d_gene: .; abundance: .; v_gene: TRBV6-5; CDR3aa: CASSSGPYGYTF; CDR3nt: TGTGCCAGCAGTTCGGGACCCTATGGCTACACCTTC
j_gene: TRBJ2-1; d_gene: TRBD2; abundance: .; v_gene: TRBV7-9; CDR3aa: CASQQLAGESNEQFF; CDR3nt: TGTGCCAGCCAGCAGCTAGCGGGAGAGAGTAATGAGCAGTTCTTC
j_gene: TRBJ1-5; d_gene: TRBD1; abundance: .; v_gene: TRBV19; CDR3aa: CASTLGTGGGLARQPQHF; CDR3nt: TGTGCCAGTACCCTAGGGACAGGGGGCGGGCTCGCCAGGCAGCCCCAGCATTTT
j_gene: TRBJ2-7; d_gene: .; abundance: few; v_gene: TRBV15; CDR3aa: CATGEGYEQYF; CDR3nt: TGTGCCACCGGAGAAGGGTACGAGCAGTACTTC
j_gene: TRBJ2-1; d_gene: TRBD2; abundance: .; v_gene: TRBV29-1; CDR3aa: CSVEKAGTYNEQFF; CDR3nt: TGCAGCGTTGAAAAAGCGGGGACCTACAATGAGCAGTTCTTC
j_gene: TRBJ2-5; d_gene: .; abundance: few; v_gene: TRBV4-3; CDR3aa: CASSPKPGAERETQYF; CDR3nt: TGCGCCAGCAGCCCGAAGCCGGGAGCCGAGCGAGAGACCCAGTACTTC
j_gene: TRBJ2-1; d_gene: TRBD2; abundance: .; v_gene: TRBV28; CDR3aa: CASSFLPGGRERNEQFF; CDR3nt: TGTGCCAGCAGTTTCCTCCCGGGAGGTCGGGAGCGTAATGAGCAGTTCTTC
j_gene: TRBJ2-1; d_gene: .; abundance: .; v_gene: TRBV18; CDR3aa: CASSPRLEDEQFF; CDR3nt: TGTGCCAGCTCACCGCGACTAGAGGATGAGCAGTTCTTC
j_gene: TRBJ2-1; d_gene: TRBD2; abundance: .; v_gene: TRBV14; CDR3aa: CASSQDLGSGGSYNEQFF; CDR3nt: TGTGCCAGCAGCCAAGATCTCGGGAGCGGGGGGTCCTACAATGAGCAGTTCTTC
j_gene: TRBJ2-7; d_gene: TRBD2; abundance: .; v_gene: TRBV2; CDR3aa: CASKGREGSYEQYF; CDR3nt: TGTGCCAGCAAGGGGCGGGAGGGGTCCTACGAGCAGTACTTC
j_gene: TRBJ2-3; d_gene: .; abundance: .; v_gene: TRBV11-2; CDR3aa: CASSLEGLTDTQYF; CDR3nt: TGTGCCAGCAGCTTAGAAGGACTCACAGATACGCAGTATTTT
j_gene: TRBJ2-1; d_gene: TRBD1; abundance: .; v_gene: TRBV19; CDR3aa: CASSRKTGDYNEQFF; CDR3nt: TGTGCCAGTAGTAGGAAGACAGGGGACTACAATGAGCAGTTCTTC
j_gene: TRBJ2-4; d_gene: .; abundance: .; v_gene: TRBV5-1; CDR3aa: CASSLGSGFKADIQYF; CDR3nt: TGCGCCAGCAGCTTGGGGAGCGGGTTCAAGGCGGACATTCAGTACTTC
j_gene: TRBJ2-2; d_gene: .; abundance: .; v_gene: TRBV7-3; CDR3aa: CASSLDNTGELFF; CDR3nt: TGTGCCAGCAGCTTAGACAACACCGGGGAGCTGTTTTTT